The 22 T cell receptor beta chains given below trace back to one sample, sequenced in a study of blood T cells in healthy people across ages. Through a sample-barcoded 5' primer and a J-beta primer mix, a second PCR was run for 7 to 11 cycles. TCRdb analysed the 5' RACE reads with MiXCR anew, one entry per CDR3 protein. Here the sample spans about 930,000 distinct CDR3 sequences, almost 30% being singletons. This sample also appeared in a second study, on T cells of mothers and their children.

Sequences were obtained from blood. These receptors were collected from a woman aged 40 to 49 in good health.

As concerns this clonotype: A single base separates this from a much larger clone, so it may be a read error. The V call is TRBV29-1, the J call TRBJ2-2; tentative D call: TRBD1 (6 bases). V lost 7 bases and J lost 6, with 18 bases in between. The CDR3 runs 14 residues. The germline CDR1 and CDR2 sequences are SQVTM and ANQGSEA. The CDR3 region is CSAMGASRAGELFF. CDR3 nucleotide sequence: TGCAGCGCTATGGGGGCTTCTCGGGCCGGGGAGCTGTTTTTT.

The chain is built from TRBV6-6 and TRBJ1-5, with TRBD1 identical over 7 bases. The germline V gene encodes CDR1 MNHNY and CDR2 SVGAGI (reference sequence). The V gene end was trimmed by 2 bases and the J gene end by 7 bases; junction bases not matched to a gene: 14. This CDR3 comprises 17 residues. CDR3 DNA: TGTGCCAGCAGTTACCGACCGAAACAGGGGTCGGGACAGCCCCAGCATTTT. Encoded protein: CASSYRPKQGSGQPQHF.

The V call is TRBV5-1, the J call TRBJ2-1; 10 positions match TRBD2. There are 17 residues in the CDR3. V dropped 4 bases and J dropped 7; count of bases not matched to a gene: 14. Germline V gene sequence: CDR1 SGHRS, CDR2 YFSETQ. DNA for the CDR3: TGCGCCAGCAGCCCCAACGCGGGGCTAGCGGGGGTAAATGAGCAGTTCTTC. The encoded protein is CASSPNAGLAGVNEQFF.

The chain joins TRBV7-2 to TRBJ2-7, with D perhaps given as TRBD1 or TRBD2 (5 bases each). V lost 5 bases to trimming and J lost 0 bases, with 14 bases between them. The CDR3 is 15 amino acids. CDR1 and CDR2 (germline): SGHTA, FQGNSA. CDR3 nucleotides: TGTGCCAGCAGCGCCTGGGACCGCTCCTCCTACGAGCAGTACTTC. Protein sequence: CASSAWDRSSYEQYF.

On this clonotype: A single base separates this from a much larger clone, so it may be a read error. The chain has TRBV5-6 and TRBJ2-1; D not resolved. V was shortened by 4 bases and J by 13 bases, with 12 bases between the two germline ends. The CDR3 has 11 amino acids. Germline assignment: CDR1 SGHDT and CDR2 YYEEEE. The CDR3 nucleotides read TGTGCCAGCAGCCGTCGAGAGACCCAGTTCTTC. Translating it yields CASSRRETQFF.

The chain joins TRBV25-1 to TRBJ1-2; D is unresolved. V was trimmed by 2 bases and J by 1 base, leaving 8 bases between them. This CDR3 is built from 14 residues. CDR1 and CDR2 from the germline V gene are MGHDK and SYGVNS. CDR3 residues: CASSEGYGNYGYTF. The DNA for the CDR3 is TGTGCCAGCAGTGAAGGGTACGGTAACTATGGCTACACCTTC.

This clonotype came up many times. The chain carries TRBV29-1 and TRBJ2-5; 9 bases fit TRBD1. The DNA end is more similar to TRBJ2-7, so the J call may be wrong. The CDR3 spans 13 residues. In germline, CDR1 is SQVTM, CDR2 ANQGSEA. The CDR3 coding sequence is TGCAGCGTTAACCACAGGGGGCGGAACGAGCAGTACTTC. Amino acid sequence: CSVNHRGRNEQYF.

About this clonotype: A clone one base away is much larger, so this may be a read error. CDR3: CASGSRGVEDNEQFF. The CDR3, as DNA: TGTGCCAGTGGGTCAAGGGGGGTGGAAGACAATGAGCAGTTCTTC. The chain combines TRBV12-3 or TRBV12-4 with TRBJ2-1; D may be TRBD1 or TRBD2 (6 bases each). This CDR3 is 15 amino acids long. V gave up 9 bases and J gave up 5 bases, with 20 bases separating them.

The chain links TRBV10-3 to TRBJ1-2; tentatively, D is TRBD1 (5 bases). The length of the CDR3 is 16 residues. The V end lost 4 bases, the J end lost 0 bases, and 15 bases lay between the germline ends. Germline CDR1 ENHRY, CDR2 SYGVKD. For the CDR3, the DNA is TGTGCCATCAGTGTCGGTAGGGGTACGTCTAACTATGGCTACACCTTC. Translated, it gives CAISVGRGTSNYGYTF.

This chain links TRBV20-1 with TRBJ2-7; D might be TRBD2 (7 bases). The V end lost 1 base, the J end lost 7 bases, and 17 bases lay between the germline ends. Germline loops: CDR1 DFQATT, CDR2 SNEGSKA (reference sequence). The CDR3 is 14 amino acids. The CDR3 DNA follows: TGCAGTGCTAGAGTCGGGGGGCTAGGCAATGAGCAGTACTTC. Its translation: CSARVGGLGNEQYF.

The rearrangement joins TRBV5-1 to TRBJ2-3; 11 nucleotides line up with TRBD2. Trimming removed 6 bases from V and 2 bases from J; junction bases left unmatched: 11. Looked up from germline, CDR1 is SGHRS and CDR2 is YFSETQ. The CDR3 length is 17 residues. CDR3 residues: CASTLMASGGPTDTQYF. The CDR3 coding sequence is TGCGCCAGCACCCTGATGGCTAGCGGGGGGCCCACAGATACGCAGTATTTT. Drawing the rest from reference TRBV5-1 and TRBJ2-3, the complete variable domain is KAGVTQTPRYLIKTRGQQVTLSCSPISGHRSVSWYQQTPGQGLQFLFEYFSETQRNKGNFPGRFSGRQFSNSRSEMNVSTLELGDSALYLCASTLMASGGPTDTQYFGPGTRLTVL.

The V call is TRBV14, the J call TRBJ2-1; 10 bases align to TRBD1. The ends lost 4 bases at V and 11 bases at J; junction bases unmatched: 2. Germline V gives CDR1 SGHDN, CDR2 FVKESK. This CDR3 has 12 amino acids. CDR3 loop: CASSPGQGKQFF. CDR3 sequence (DNA): TGTGCCAGCAGCCCGGGACAGGGGAAGCAGTTCTTC.

The chain employs TRBV2 and TRBJ2-3, with D possibly being TRBD2 (6 bases). CDR1 is SNHLY and CDR2 is FYNNEI in the germline V gene. The CDR3 has 15 amino acids. V was cut by 7 bases and J by 2 bases, with 16 bases left in between. CDR3 sequence: CASNLGGGATDTQYF. CDR3 coding DNA: TGTGCCAGCAATCTAGGCGGCGGGGCCACAGATACGCAGTATTTT.

In this sample, this clonotype turned up many times. This chain uses TRBV12-3 or TRBV12-4 with TRBJ2-7; 7 nucleotides match TRBD1. The ends lost 1 base at V and 2 bases at J; junction bases unmatched: 2. The CDR3 runs to 14 residues. The CDR3 region has the DNA TGTGCCAGCAGTTTAGGGACAGGACCCTACGAGCAGTACTTC. Its protein is CASSLGTGPYEQYF.

Many counts were recorded for this clonotype. CDR3 nucleotides: TGTGCCAGCAGCGACAGGGGCACCTACGAGCAGTACTTC. The encoded protein is CASSDRGTYEQYF. J is TRBJ2-7 and V is TRBV7-9; 8 nucleotides agree with TRBD1. J gave up 2 bases and V 5 bases, and 2 bases lay outside the gene matches. The germline CDR1 and CDR2 sequences are SEHNR and FQNEAQ (reference sequence). This CDR3 region has 13 residues.

This clonotype was seen a few times. The CDR3 loop reads CASSPYRESSYEQYF. Here the CDR3 DNA reads TGTGCCAGCAGTCCGTACAGGGAAAGCTCCTACGAGCAGTACTTC. V gene TRBV27 combines with J gene TRBJ2-7, with D perhaps TRBD1 (6 bases). Germline V CDR1 and CDR2: MNHEY, SMNVEV (reference sequence). The CDR3 is made up of 15 amino acids. Trimming took off 5 bases at V and 0 bases at J, with 14 bases between the two ends.

J is TRBJ1-1 and V is TRBV15; 7 bases map to TRBD1. CDR3 length: 19 amino acids. Germline V CDR1 and CDR2: LNHNV, YYDKDF (reference sequence). The J segment lost 0 bases and the V segment lost 0 bases, leaving 13 bases of the junction unmatched. CDR3 in DNA: TGTGCCACCAGCAGAGATTATGGCAACAGGGGCAGATTGAACACTGAAGCTTTCTTT. Amino acids: CATSRDYGNRGRLNTEAFF.

The chain combines TRBV4-2 with TRBJ2-4, with 7 bases aligning to TRBD2. Germline V gene data show CDR1 as LGHNA and CDR2 as YNFKEQ. This CDR3 has 15 residues. Losses at the gene ends were 0 bases for V and 15 bases for J; bases not matched to a gene: 14. The CDR3 DNA reads as TGTGCCAGCAGCCAAGAAGGCGGGGGATTTTACGAGCGGTACTTC. Translation: CASSQEGGGFYERYF.

The sample holds a few counts of this clonotype. This chain uses TRBV9 with TRBJ2-5; 9 bases are shared with TRBD2. CDR1 SGDLS and CDR2 YYNGEE come from the germline V gene. V was pared by 3 bases and J by 4 bases, with 10 bases of the junction left unmatched. This CDR3 region has 16 residues. Written as DNA, the CDR3 is TGTGCCAGCAGCGAATACGGGCGGGGGGGCCCAGAGACCCAGTACTTC. Translated: CASSEYGRGGPETQYF. Together with reference TRBV9 and TRBJ2-5, the CDR3 gives the full variable domain: DSGVTQTPKHLITATGQRVTLRCSPRSGDLSVYWYQQSLDQGLQFLIQYYNGEERAKGNILERFSAQQFPDLHSELNLSSLELGDSALYFCASSEYGRGGPETQYFGPGTRLLVL.

Concerning this clonotype: Lacking the conserved final phenylalanine or tryptophan, this CDR3 likely reflects a read error. The V and J genes are TRBV6-6 and TRBJ1-5; D is unresolved. Germline CDR1 MNHNY, CDR2 SVGAGI (reference sequence). This CDR3 is built from 14 residues. The CDR3 DNA follows: TGTGCCAGCAGTAACTCCGGGCAAAATCAGCCCCAGCATGTT. Protein: CASSNSGQNQPQHV.

The rearrangement links TRBV20-1 to TRBJ2-3, with 8 bases that match TRBD2. Germline V gene data show CDR1 as DFQATT and CDR2 as SNEGSKA (reference sequence). This CDR3 region has 13 residues. J was trimmed by 4 bases and V by 4 bases; bases with no gene match: 4. CDR3 amino acids: CSAKPGGPDTQYF. CDR3 nucleotide sequence: TGCAGTGCTAAGCCGGGGGGGCCAGATACGCAGTATTTT.

This clonotype turned up a few times. This chain joins TRBV7-8 and TRBJ2-1; TRBD2 aligns across 11 bases. The CDR3 has 15 residues. Germline CDR1 and CDR2: SGHVS and FQNEAQ. V lost 5 bases and J lost 5; bases outside the gene matches: 5. This chain's CDR3 is CASSPPGLADNEQFF. Written as DNA, the CDR3 is TGTGCCAGCAGCCCCCCGGGACTAGCGGACAATGAGCAGTTCTTC. The complete variable domain, with remaining parts taken from reference TRBV7-8 and TRBJ2-1, reads GAGVSQSPRYKVAKRGQDVALRCDPISGHVSLFWYQQALGQGPEFLTYFQNEAQLDKSGLPSDRFFAERPEGSVSTLKIQRTQQEDSAVYLCASSPPGLADNEQFFGPGTRLTVL.